This passage covers 17 T cell receptor beta chains from one sample sequenced in a study of blood T cell repertoires in COVID-19. Some clones are missing from TCRdb's copy, which holds only in-frame ones; the method was immunoSEQ multiplex PCR. The data show 150,000 to 200,000 clones, roughly 79% seen once. The sequenced sample was peripheral blood. The receptors were sampled from a woman aged 70-85 years with acute or convalescent COVID-19.

V usage is TRBV10-2 and J usage is TRBJ2-1; 9 bases match TRBD2. The V segment lost 6 bases and the J segment 3 bases; nucleotides outside the gene matches: 6. Germline loops: CDR1 WSHSY, CDR2 SAAADI. The CDR3 runs to 15 residues. The CDR3 sequence: CASRLAGANYNEQFF. The CDR3 DNA is TGCGCCAGCAGGTTAGCGGGAGCCAACTACAATGAGCAGTTCTTC.

The genes are TRBV29-1 and TRBJ2-1; 8 bases fit TRBD2. J lost 4 bases, V lost 6 bases, and 5 bases had no gene match. The CDR3 length is 13 residues. Per the germline V gene, CDR1 is SQVTM and CDR2 is ANQGSEA. Written as DNA, the CDR3 is TGCAGCGTGAGGACTAGCAGTTACAATGAGCAGTTCTTC. Protein sequence: CSVRTSSYNEQFF.

This chain uses TRBV19 with TRBJ2-2; 7 bases fit TRBD2. CDR1 and CDR2 from the germline V gene are LNHDA and SQIVND (reference sequence). The CDR3 covers 17 residues. J lost 1 base, V lost 6 bases, and 11 bases had no gene match. In nucleotides, the CDR3 is TGTGCCAGTAGAGGACTTACGGGGAGGGAGAACACCGGGGAGCTGTTTTTT. It encodes CASRGLTGRENTGELFF.

This clone came up once. V gene TRBV29-1 combines with J gene TRBJ1-6, with D possibly being TRBD1 (6 bases). V was clipped by 8 bases and J by 7 bases, with 15 bases between them. The CDR3 has 13 residues. Germline assignment: CDR1 SQVTM and CDR2 ANQGSEA. Written as DNA, the CDR3 is TGCAGCTACTCGGACAGTCTAAATTCACCCCTCCACTTT. This sequence encodes CSYSDSLNSPLHF.

The chain combines TRBV5-1 with TRBJ2-2; the D gene is possibly TRBD2 (5 bases). The CDR3 contains 14 residues. The germline V gene has CDR1 SGHRS and CDR2 YFSETQ. V gave up 5 bases and J gave up 7 bases, with 15 bases separating them. This chain's CDR3 is CASRPDLRGGELFF. The CDR3 DNA is TGCGCCAGCAGGCCGGACCTACGGGGCGGGGAGCTGTTTTTT.

As to this clone: At one of its ends the junction is not consistent with the germline gene, which may arise from a read error. The rearrangement links TRBV6-1 to TRBJ2-3; D is unresolved. The CDR3 totals 14 residues. Germline V CDR1 and CDR2: MNHNS, SASEGT. The CDR3 DNA sequence: TGTGCCAGCCGTGAAGCGTCGGGTCCAGATACGCAGTATTTT. This codes for CASREASGPDTQYF.

CDR3 in amino acids: CASSGTGEHYNEQFF. The CDR3 DNA is TGTGCCAGCAGCGGGACAGGGGAGCACTACAATGAGCAGTTCTTC. The chain combines TRBV6-5 with TRBJ2-1; the match to TRBD1 covers 10 bases. Germline trimming cut 6 bases from V and 3 bases from J; bases unmatched to any gene: 5. This CDR3 contains 15 residues. Germline CDR1 reads MNHEY; CDR2 reads SVGAGI.

This clone was seen a few times. The chain couples TRBV27 to TRBJ1-2; 8 bases are shared with TRBD1. The germline V gene has CDR1 MNHEY and CDR2 SMNVEV (reference sequence). There are 14 residues in the CDR3. The J segment lost 5 bases and the V segment lost 5 bases, leaving 7 bases of the junction unmatched. The CDR3 coding sequence is TGTGCCAGCAGTCCCGACAGGGGAGGATATGGCTACACCTTC. The encoded protein is CASSPDRGGYGYTF.

The V gene is TRBV11-1, the J gene TRBJ2-2; 9 nucleotides agree with TRBD1. The V and J ends lost 6 bases and 6 bases, in that order; junction bases with no gene match: 11. The germline gives CDR1 SGHAT, CDR2 FQDESV (reference sequence). The CDR3 contains 16 residues. Here the CDR3 reads CASSTPGQGKAGELFF. For the CDR3, the DNA is TGTGCCAGCAGTACTCCCGGACAGGGGAAGGCCGGGGAGCTGTTTTTT.

This clone turned up a few times. V usage is TRBV5-6 and J usage is TRBJ1-1, with D possibly being TRBD1 (5 bases). With 4 bases removed from V and 11 bases from J, the gap between germline ends came to 18 bases. CDR3 size: 13 residues. CDR1 is SGHDT, CDR2 YYEEEE, per germline. CDR3 amino acids: CASSPTGRRGAFF. CDR3 in DNA: TGTGCCAGCAGCCCAACAGGACGGCGGGGGGCTTTCTTT.

This chain joins TRBV7-8 and TRBJ1-5; 8 nucleotides agree with TRBD1. The CDR3 has 13 residues. The trim removed 7 bases at V and 5 bases at J, leaving 4 bases unmatched. From germline, CDR1 is SGHVS and CDR2 FQNEAQ. The CDR3 reads CASTVDRDQPQHF. The CDR3 nucleotides read TGTGCCAGCACCGTGGACAGGGATCAGCCCCAGCATTTT.

The rearrangement uses TRBV30 and TRBJ2-5; D is perhaps TRBD1 (5 bases). CDR1 and CDR2 from the germline V gene are GTSNPN and SVGIG (reference sequence). Trimming stripped 2 bases from V and 4 bases from J, with 14 bases between. This CDR3 is 14 amino acids long. The CDR3 protein is CAWSLIQGTETQYF. The CDR3 nucleotides read TGTGCCTGGAGTTTAATTCAGGGTACAGAGACCCAGTACTTC.

The rearrangement joins TRBV5-6 to TRBJ2-4; D is perhaps TRBD2 (5 bases). This CDR3 spans 14 amino acids. V was clipped by 2 bases and J by 8 bases, with 14 bases between them. Per the germline V gene, CDR1 is SGHDT and CDR2 is YYEEEE. Here the CDR3 DNA reads TGTGCCAGCAGCTTTATCCACCCCGGGGACATTCAGTACTTC. Encoded protein: CASSFIHPGDIQYF.

This clone qualifies as medium-sized (0.01 to 0.1%). The identical CDR3 is also encoded by other nucleotide sequences in the sample. The genes are TRBV27 and TRBJ2-1, with TRBD1 matching 7 bases. The CDR3 has 14 residues. Germline trimming cut 5 bases from V and 0 bases from J; bases unmatched to any gene: 1. In germline, CDR1 is MNHEY, CDR2 SMNVEV (reference sequence). The CDR3 DNA sequence: TGTGCCAGCAGTCCAGGGGGCTCCTACAATGAGCAGTTCTTC. It specifies CASSPGGSYNEQFF.

The V gene is TRBV11-3, the J gene TRBJ2-3, with 15 bases fitting TRBD2. The trim removed 5 bases at V and 6 bases at J, leaving 9 bases unmatched. Germline values: CDR1 SGHNT, CDR2 YENEEA. The CDR3 totals 17 residues. The CDR3 loop is CASSLGLAGGPGDTQYF. The DNA of the CDR3 is TGTGCCAGCAGCCTCGGACTAGCGGGAGGGCCGGGGGATACGCAGTATTTT.

The chain couples TRBV15 to TRBJ2-5; D unresolved. The V gene's germline CDR1 is LNHNV and CDR2 YYDKDF (reference sequence). The CDR3 is 13 residues long. Deletions cut 0 bases from V and 1 base from J, with 3 bases between. This CDR3 is CATSRDSQETQYF. The CDR3 DNA is TGTGCCACCAGCAGAGACAGCCAAGAGACCCAGTACTTC.

The CDR3 sequence: CASSVGVTSGARGTQYF. The CDR3 coding sequence is TGTGCCAGCAGCGTAGGGGTGACTAGCGGGGCTCGGGGTACGCAGTATTTT. The V call is TRBV9, the J call TRBJ2-3, with 11 bases lining up with TRBD2. Trimming at V came to 0 bases and at J to 8 bases, leaving 11 bases not matched to a gene. The germline V gene encodes CDR1 SGDLS and CDR2 YYNGEE. The CDR3 is 17 residues long.